Listed below are T cell receptor beta chains from one sample, sequenced in a study of sequential checkpoint blockade in melanoma. The method was immunoSEQ multiplex PCR; TCRdb's version includes in-frame clones alone and lacks a portion of them. The sample has about 21,000 clones, approximately 30% seen once. Specimen: tumor tissue (inferred from file names), collected from a patient given nivolumab and ipilimumab in sequence. These receptors originate from a human donor with melanoma. Both conserved end residues are part of each CDR3. The order of the fields is D gene, clone size, V gene, J gene, CDR3 DNA, CDR3 protein. The D gene is left open where the match is weak. Size is omitted from some rows. Given values are once, few, many or a class for expanded clones.

D gene: TRBD2; clone size: -; V gene: TRBV25-1; J gene: TRBJ2-7; CDR3 DNA: TGTGCCAGCAGTGAATCGTGGGCGGGAGTAGGTTCCTACGAGCAGTACTTC; CDR3 protein: CASSESWAGVGSYEQYF
D gene: -; clone size: -; V gene: TRBV28; J gene: TRBJ2-5; CDR3 DNA: TGTGCCAGCAGCCTGGAGTACCAAGAGACCCAGTACTTC; CDR3 protein: CASSLEYQETQYF
D gene: -; clone size: -; V gene: TRBV19; J gene: TRBJ1-2; CDR3 DNA: TGTGCCAGTGGGGGTACAGGGAACGGGGAATTAGGCGGCTACACCTTC; CDR3 protein: CASGGTGNGELGGYTF
D gene: TRBD1; clone size: few; V gene: TRBV9; J gene: TRBJ2-7; CDR3 DNA: TGTGCCACCCGAAGAGACAGGGGCGGCTCCTACGAGCAGTACTTC; CDR3 protein: CATRRDRGGSYEQYF
D gene: -; clone size: few; V gene: TRBV28; J gene: TRBJ1-1; CDR3 DNA: TGTGCCACCAGACCCCAGGCGGGGACTGAAGCTTTCTTT; CDR3 protein: CATRPQAGTEAFF
D gene: -; clone size: few; V gene: TRBV7-8; J gene: TRBJ2-3; CDR3 DNA: TGTGCCAGCAGCCAGCGGGTCACAGATACGCAGTATTTT; CDR3 protein: CASSQRVTDTQYF
D gene: -; clone size: many; V gene: TRBV11-3; J gene: TRBJ2-7; CDR3 DNA: TGTGCCAGCAGCCTTGGAGAGGGGTGGTACGAGCAGTACTTC; CDR3 protein: CASSLGEGWYEQYF
D gene: TRBD1; clone size: medium-sized; V gene: TRBV6-8; J gene: TRBJ1-2; CDR3 DNA: TGTGCCAGCAGTGTAACAGACAGGGCTAACTATGGCTACACCTTC; CDR3 protein: CASSVTDRANYGYTF
D gene: -; clone size: -; V gene: TRBV5-1; J gene: TRBJ2-5; CDR3 DNA: TGCGCCAGCAGGGGGGGGCTAGGGCAAGAGACCCAGTACTTC; CDR3 protein: CASRGGLGQETQYF
D gene: -; clone size: few; V gene: TRBV5-1; J gene: TRBJ1-3; CDR3 DNA: TGCGCCAGCAGCTTGGCCAGATTAGACAGCTACTCTGGAAACACCATATATTTT; CDR3 protein: CASSLARLDSYSGNTIYF
D gene: TRBD1; clone size: -; V gene: TRBV5-1; J gene: TRBJ2-6; CDR3 DNA: TGCGCCAGCAGCTCAGGGGGCTCTGGGGCCAACGTCCTGACTTTC; CDR3 protein: CASSSGGSGANVLTF
D gene: -; clone size: -; V gene: TRBV5-1; J gene: TRBJ2-5; CDR3 DNA: TGCGCCAGCAGCCCTGACAGCCCCCAAGAGACCCAGTACTTC; CDR3 protein: CASSPDSPQETQYF
D gene: -; clone size: few; V gene: TRBV30; J gene: TRBJ1-1; CDR3 DNA: TGTGCCTGGAGTGGAGGGCAGATTGAAGCTTTCTTT; CDR3 protein: CAWSGGQIEAFF
D gene: TRBD1; clone size: -; V gene: TRBV23-1; J gene: TRBJ1-2; CDR3 DNA: TGCGCCAGCAGCCAAGATGGCGCAGGGGGCTTGCGAGGCTACACCTTC; CDR3 protein: CASSQDGAGGLRGYTF